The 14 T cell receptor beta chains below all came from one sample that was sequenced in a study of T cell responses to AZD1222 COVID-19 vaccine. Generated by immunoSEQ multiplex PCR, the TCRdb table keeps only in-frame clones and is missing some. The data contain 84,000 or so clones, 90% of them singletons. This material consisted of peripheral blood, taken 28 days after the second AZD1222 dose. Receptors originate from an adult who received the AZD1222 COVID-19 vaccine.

The CDR3 region has the DNA TGTGCCAGCAGCGCTTCTCAGGGGGCTAGTCAGCCCCAGCATTTT. Translating gives CASSASQGASQPQHF. This chain links TRBV9 with TRBJ1-5; 8 bases line up with TRBD1. CDR1 and CDR2 (germline): SGDLS, YYNGEE. V lost 3 bases and J lost 6; bases outside the gene matches: 8. CDR3 length: 15 amino acids. Looking up the rest from reference TRBV9 and TRBJ1-5 gives the full variable domain: DSGVTQTPKHLITATGQRVTLRCSPRSGDLSVYWYQQSLDQGLQFLIQYYNGEERAKGNILERFSAQQFPDLHSELNLSSLELGDSALYFCASSASQGASQPQHFGDGTRLSIL.

CDR3 nucleotide sequence: TGTGCCAGCAGTGACCGACAAGATAATGAAAAACTGTTTTTT. This sequence encodes CASSDRQDNEKLFF. J is TRBJ1-4 and V is TRBV6-1; D gene unclear. The CDR3 spans 14 residues. Trimming left V 3 bases short and J 4 bases short, with 9 bases between. Germline V gene data show CDR1 as MNHNS and CDR2 as SASEGT.

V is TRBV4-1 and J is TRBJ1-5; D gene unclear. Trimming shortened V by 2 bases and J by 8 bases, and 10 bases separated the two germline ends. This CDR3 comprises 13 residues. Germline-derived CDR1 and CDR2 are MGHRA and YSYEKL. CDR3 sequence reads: CASSQTQLEPQHF. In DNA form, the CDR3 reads TGCGCCAGCAGCCAAACACAGTTGGAGCCCCAGCATTTT.

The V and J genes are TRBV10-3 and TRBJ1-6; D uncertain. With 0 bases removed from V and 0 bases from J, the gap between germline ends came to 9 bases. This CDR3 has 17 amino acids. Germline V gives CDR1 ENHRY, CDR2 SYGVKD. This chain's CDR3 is CAISESPAGSYNSPLHF. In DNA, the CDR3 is TGTGCCATCAGTGAGTCCCCGGCGGGCTCCTATAATTCACCCCTCCACTTT.

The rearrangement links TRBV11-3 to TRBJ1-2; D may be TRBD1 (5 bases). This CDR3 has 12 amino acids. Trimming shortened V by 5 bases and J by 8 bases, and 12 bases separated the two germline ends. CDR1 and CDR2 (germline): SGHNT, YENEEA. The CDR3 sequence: CASSPTGGGYTF. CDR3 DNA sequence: TGTGCCAGCAGCCCCACAGGTGGAGGCTACACCTTC.

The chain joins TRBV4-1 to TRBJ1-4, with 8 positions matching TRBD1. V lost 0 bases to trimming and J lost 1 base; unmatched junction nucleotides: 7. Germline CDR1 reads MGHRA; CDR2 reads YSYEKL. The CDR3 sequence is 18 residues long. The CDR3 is CASSQDSPTGVTNEKLFF. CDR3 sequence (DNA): TGCGCCAGCAGCCAAGATAGCCCGACAGGGGTAACTAATGAAAAACTGTTTTTT.

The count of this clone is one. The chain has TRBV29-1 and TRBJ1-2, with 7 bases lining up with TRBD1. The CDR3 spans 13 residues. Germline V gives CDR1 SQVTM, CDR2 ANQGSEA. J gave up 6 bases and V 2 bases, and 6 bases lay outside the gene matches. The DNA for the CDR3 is TGCAGCGTTGAAACAGGGGATCGGGATGGCTACACCTTC. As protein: CSVETGDRDGYTF.

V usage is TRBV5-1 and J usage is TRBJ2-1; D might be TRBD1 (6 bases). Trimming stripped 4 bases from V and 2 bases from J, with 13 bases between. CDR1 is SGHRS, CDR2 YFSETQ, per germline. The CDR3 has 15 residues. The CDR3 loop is CASSLQGSPYNEQFF. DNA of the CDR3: TGCGCCAGCAGCCTCCAGGGGTCCCCCTACAATGAGCAGTTCTTC.

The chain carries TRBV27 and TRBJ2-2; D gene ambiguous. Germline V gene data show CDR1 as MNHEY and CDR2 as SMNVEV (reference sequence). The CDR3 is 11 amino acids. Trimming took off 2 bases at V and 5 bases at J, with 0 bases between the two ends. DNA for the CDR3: TGTGCCAGCAGTTTAACCGGGGAGCTGTTTTTT. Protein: CASSLTGELFF.

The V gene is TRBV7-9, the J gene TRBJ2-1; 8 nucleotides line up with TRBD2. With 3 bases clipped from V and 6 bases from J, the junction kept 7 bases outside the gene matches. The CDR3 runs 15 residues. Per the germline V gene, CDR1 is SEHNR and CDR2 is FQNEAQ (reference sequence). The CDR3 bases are TGTGCCAGCAGCTTCGTACGGGAGGGCGTCAATGAGCAGTTCTTC. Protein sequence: CASSFVREGVNEQFF.

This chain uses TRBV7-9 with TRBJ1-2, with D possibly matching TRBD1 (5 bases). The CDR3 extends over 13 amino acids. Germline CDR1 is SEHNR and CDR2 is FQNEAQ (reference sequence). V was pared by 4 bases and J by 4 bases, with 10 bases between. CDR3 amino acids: CASSSGPVYGYTF. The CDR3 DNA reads TGTGCCAGCAGCTCGGGACCGGTCTATGGCTACACCTTC.

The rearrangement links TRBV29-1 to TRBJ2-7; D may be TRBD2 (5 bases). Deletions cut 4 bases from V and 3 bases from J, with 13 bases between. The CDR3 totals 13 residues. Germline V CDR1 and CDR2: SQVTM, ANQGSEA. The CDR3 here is CSVGGEGNYEQYF. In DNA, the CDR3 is TGCAGCGTTGGGGGAGAGGGTAACTACGAGCAGTACTTC.

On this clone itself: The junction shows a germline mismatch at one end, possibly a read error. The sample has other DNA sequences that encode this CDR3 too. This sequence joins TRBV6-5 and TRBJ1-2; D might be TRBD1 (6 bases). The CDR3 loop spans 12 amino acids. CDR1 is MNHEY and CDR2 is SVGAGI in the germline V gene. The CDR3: CASRRQEGGYTF. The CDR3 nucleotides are TGCGCCAGCCGGCGACAGGAGGGTGGCTACACCTTC.

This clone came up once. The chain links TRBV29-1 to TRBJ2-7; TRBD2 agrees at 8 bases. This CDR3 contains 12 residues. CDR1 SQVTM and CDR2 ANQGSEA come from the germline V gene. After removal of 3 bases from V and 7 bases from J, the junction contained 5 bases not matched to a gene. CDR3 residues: CSVDGGGREQYF. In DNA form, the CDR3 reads TGCAGCGTTGACGGGGGGGGAAGGGAGCAGTACTTC.